Below are 13 T cell receptor beta chains sequenced from a single sample in a study of shared clonotypes between healthy human individuals. The naive CD8 population came from CD45RO-negative cells selected for CCR7, without terminally differentiated effector memory CD45RA+ cells. The data were produced by immunoSEQ multiplex PCR, yet TCRdb's version contains in-frame clones alone and is incomplete. The table shows roughly 2,000,000 clones, with about 93% occurring only once. Material for sequencing was naive CD8+ T cells from PBMCs. These receptors were collected from a man between 18 and 35 years old in good health. Some clones in this sample may be carry-over from other donors' samples.

This chain connects TRBV5-4 to TRBJ2-5; no clear D gene. The V gene's germline CDR1 is SGHNT and CDR2 YYREEE (reference sequence). CDR3 length: 14 residues. The ends were cut back, 4 bases at V and 5 bases at J, with 15 bases in the middle. This chain's CDR3 is CASSRNRGKETQYF. The CDR3 DNA sequence: TGTGCCAGCAGCCGCAACCGTGGGAAGGAGACCCAGTACTTC.

The chain joins TRBV10-2 to TRBJ2-3; D might be TRBD2 (6 bases). The CDR3 sequence is 15 residues long. CDR1 is WSHSY, CDR2 SAAADI, per germline. Trimming removed 1 base at V and 4 bases at J, with 12 bases between. The CDR3 DNA is TGCGCCAGCAGTGAGTTAGGACTAAAAGCAGATACGCAGTATTTT. Amino acid sequence: CASSELGLKADTQYF.

Concerning this clone itself: The junction departs from the called germline gene at one end, perhaps through a read error. Other DNA sequences in the same sample also yield this CDR3. The chain couples TRBV5-6 to TRBJ2-7; D might be TRBD2 (5 bases). Germline V gene lookup returns CDR1 SGHDT and CDR2 YYEEEE. The length of the CDR3 is 13 residues. CDR3 loop: CASSLNEGHEQYF. CDR3 coding DNA: TGCGCCAGCAGCTTGAACGAGGGCCACGAGCAGTACTTC.

The gene calls are TRBV2 and TRBJ1-2; tentative D call: TRBD1 (6 bases). This CDR3 has 14 amino acids. The V and J ends lost 8 bases and 7 bases respectively, with 20 bases between them. Per the germline V gene, CDR1 is SNHLY and CDR2 is FYNNEI. The DNA for the CDR3 is TGTGCCAGCGCCTATACGACAGGAAGAACTGGCTACACCTTC. Protein product: CASAYTTGRTGYTF.

The chain joins TRBV5-1 to TRBJ2-1, with 14 nucleotides matching TRBD2. The J segment lost 5 bases and the V segment lost 1 base, leaving 5 bases of the junction unmatched. The CDR3 sequence is 17 residues long. CDR1 and CDR2 from the germline V gene are SGHRS and YFSETQ. The CDR3 nucleotides read TGCGCCAGCAGCTTGTCGCCGGGACTAGCGGGGGACAATGAGCAGTTCTTC. It encodes CASSLSPGLAGDNEQFF. Full variable domain (missing parts from reference TRBV5-1 and TRBJ2-1): KAGVTQTPRYLIKTRGQQVTLSCSPISGHRSVSWYQQTPGQGLQFLFEYFSETQRNKGNFPGRFSGRQFSNSRSEMNVSTLELGDSALYLCASSLSPGLAGDNEQFFGPGTRLTVL.

The chain is built from TRBV5-1 and TRBJ2-7, with TRBD1 matching 7 bases. V gave up 2 bases and J gave up 13 bases; unmatched junction bases: 15. In germline, CDR1 is SGHRS, CDR2 YFSETQ. The CDR3 is 14 amino acids. This CDR3 is CASSFGQAFYVEYF. In DNA form, the CDR3 reads TGCGCCAGCAGCTTTGGACAGGCCTTCTACGTTGAATACTTC.

J is TRBJ1-3 and V is TRBV4-1; TRBD1 might be the D (6 bases). The V and J ends lost 4 bases and 0 bases respectively, with 22 bases between them. Per germline, CDR1 MGHRA and CDR2 YSYEKL. The CDR3 has 19 residues. The CDR3 coding sequence is TGCGCCAGCAGCCCAGGAGGACCGGTGACAGGCAACTCTGGAAACACCATATATTTT. Its protein product is CASSPGGPVTGNSGNTIYF.

The chain uses TRBV27 and TRBJ2-1; D perhaps matches TRBD2 (5 bases). Germline assignment: CDR1 MNHEY and CDR2 SMNVEV (reference sequence). The V end was cut by 5 bases, the J end by 6 bases, with 14 bases between. This CDR3 contains 14 residues. Written as DNA, the CDR3 is TGTGCCAGCAGTCCCTGGACTCCGTCCAATGAGCAGTTCTTC. Protein sequence: CASSPWTPSNEQFF.

The genes are TRBV5-6 and TRBJ2-7; the D call may be TRBD1 or TRBD2 (5 bases each). Per germline, CDR1 SGHDT and CDR2 YYEEEE. The V and J ends lost 4 bases and 2 bases respectively, with 16 bases between them. The CDR3 has 15 amino acids. As DNA, the CDR3 is TGTGCCAGCAGCCCGTCCCGGGACGGGCCCTACGAGCAGTACTTC. This gives the protein CASSPSRDGPYEQYF.

The CDR3 DNA is TGTGCCAGCAGCTTAGACGCGGGCGGGACCTACGAGCAGTACTTC. Residues: CASSLDAGGTYEQYF. The chain is built from TRBV7-6 and TRBJ2-7; a weak D match, TRBD2 (6 bases). CDR1 is SGHVS and CDR2 is FNYEAQ in the germline V gene. Trimming stripped 1 base from V and 2 bases from J, with 12 bases between. The CDR3 loop spans 15 amino acids.

This clone was seen just once. The chain uses TRBV7-9 and TRBJ2-5; D is uncertain. This CDR3 is built from 15 residues. V dropped 1 base and J dropped 5 bases, with 14 bases sitting between them. Germline CDR1 is SEHNR and CDR2 is FQNEAQ (reference sequence). CDR3 sequence (DNA): TGTGCCAGCAGCTTAGTTGACACCGTCGGGGAGACCCAGTACTTC. Protein: CASSLVDTVGETQYF.

The chain couples TRBV5-4 to TRBJ2-4, with no clear D. The germline V and J ends were trimmed by 1 base and 0 bases, with 11 bases remaining between them. The germline CDR1 and CDR2 sequences are SGHNT and YYREEE (reference sequence). The length of the CDR3 is 16 residues. This CDR3 reads CASSLTGSLAKNIQYF. The CDR3 DNA reads as TGTGCCAGCAGCTTGACCGGGTCGTTAGCCAAAAACATTCAGTACTTC.

The chain uses TRBV10-3 and TRBJ1-2, with D maybe TRBD1 (6 bases). The CDR3 runs to 15 residues. CDR1 and CDR2 (germline): ENHRY, SYGVKD. Between the trimmed V and J ends, which lost 3 bases and 4 bases, there was a span of 15 bases. CDR3 region: CAISDGLAGAYGYTF. CDR3 DNA: TGTGCCATCAGTGACGGATTGGCAGGGGCCTATGGCTACACCTTC.